A selection of T cell receptor beta chains follows, all from one sample in a study of blood T cell repertoires in COVID-19. The protocol was immunoSEQ multiplex PCR, while the TCRdb copy is restricted to in-frame clones and leaves out a portion. The sample has 60,000 or so clones, around 90% seen once; the top ten hold around 1.5%. Sequences were obtained from peripheral blood. The receptors shown here come from a human donor in a cohort sampled during active COVID-19. Both conserved end residues are part of each CDR3. A D gene is named only where the DNA matches it firmly. Clone size is shown for a subset of rows, as once, few, many or a class of expanded clone.

d_gene: TRBD1; v_gene: TRBV19; j_gene: TRBJ1-4; abundance: -; CDR3nt: TGTGCCAGTAGTGTACAGGGGATAGCGACTAATGAAAAACTGTTTTTT; CDR3aa: CASSVQGIATNEKLFF
d_gene: -; v_gene: TRBV7-9; j_gene: TRBJ2-3; abundance: -; CDR3nt: TGTGCCAGCAGCCCAGAAGACAGGATCACAGATACGCAGTATTTT; CDR3aa: CASSPEDRITDTQYF
d_gene: -; v_gene: TRBV14; j_gene: TRBJ1-5; abundance: -; CDR3nt: TGTGCCAGCAGCCAGGGTCCAGGGGTAAATCAGCCCCAGCATTTT; CDR3aa: CASSQGPGVNQPQHF
d_gene: TRBD1; v_gene: TRBV7-6; j_gene: TRBJ2-3; abundance: -; CDR3nt: TGTGCCAGCAGCCTTACAGGGGGCGGCACAGATACGCAGTATTTT; CDR3aa: CASSLTGGGTDTQYF
d_gene: -; v_gene: TRBV28; j_gene: TRBJ1-1; abundance: -; CDR3nt: TGTGCCAGCAGAGGACAGATAACTGAAGCTTTCTTT; CDR3aa: CASRGQITEAFF
d_gene: -; v_gene: TRBV19; j_gene: TRBJ2-4; abundance: once; CDR3nt: TGTGCCAGTAGTATAGCAGTCCAAAACATTCAGTACTTC; CDR3aa: CASSIAVQNIQYF
d_gene: TRBD1; v_gene: TRBV7-6; j_gene: TRBJ2-7; abundance: -; CDR3nt: TGTGCCAGCAGCTTAGCCCCGACAGGGACCTACGAGCAGTACTTC; CDR3aa: CASSLAPTGTYEQYF
d_gene: TRBD2; v_gene: TRBV5-4; j_gene: TRBJ2-1; abundance: -; CDR3nt: TGTGCCAGCAGCTTGGGTCTAGCGGGAGAAACTGAGCAGTTCTTC; CDR3aa: CASSLGLAGETEQFF
d_gene: TRBD1; v_gene: TRBV6-6; j_gene: TRBJ2-5; abundance: -; CDR3nt: TGTGCCAGCAGTCAACCCTCGCGGACAGGGGGCCCGGAGACCCAGTACTTC; CDR3aa: CASSQPSRTGGPETQYF
d_gene: -; v_gene: TRBV10-2; j_gene: TRBJ1-1; abundance: -; CDR3nt: TGCGCCAGCAGCCCGAGGGGGACTGAAGCTTTCTTT; CDR3aa: CASSPRGTEAFF
d_gene: -; v_gene: TRBV19; j_gene: TRBJ2-5; abundance: -; CDR3nt: TGTGCCAGTAGTATCAGTGAGGTGGGGACCCAGTACTTC; CDR3aa: CASSISEVGTQYF
d_gene: -; v_gene: TRBV11-3; j_gene: TRBJ2-7; abundance: -; CDR3nt: TGTGCCAGCAGCTTACGCGGACAGCGTACCTACGAGCAGTACTTC; CDR3aa: CASSLRGQRTYEQYF
d_gene: TRBD1; v_gene: TRBV18; j_gene: TRBJ1-6; abundance: once; CDR3nt: TGTGCCAGCTCGCTCGGGACAGGGGAGATAATGGCCCTCCACTTT; CDR3aa: CASSLGTGEIMALHF
d_gene: -; v_gene: TRBV9; j_gene: TRBJ2-5; abundance: -; CDR3nt: TGTGCCAGCAGCGTCACGGGACAAGAGACCCAGTACTTC; CDR3aa: CASSVTGQETQYF
d_gene: -; v_gene: TRBV7-9; j_gene: TRBJ2-1; abundance: -; CDR3nt: TGTGCCAGCAGAACTGACAGATTGGACTCCTACAATGAGCAGTTCTTC; CDR3aa: CASRTDRLDSYNEQFF
d_gene: -; v_gene: TRBV20-1; j_gene: TRBJ2-5; abundance: -; CDR3nt: TGCAGTGCTAGTCGCCGGGAGTCAGGGGGTCAGGACTTC; CDR3aa: CSASRRESGGQDF